This entry lists 18 T cell receptor beta chains sequenced from one sample in a study of OX40 agonist ivuxolimab in advanced cancers. The library was prepared using the immunoSEQ multiplex PCR assay. TCRdb obtained this table from immuneACCESS and retained in-frame rearrangements with V and J assigned. These tables miss some clones; where compared with another copy, unresolved V genes account for less than half of the shortfall, and the remainder is unexplained. The sample data list some 100,000 clones, and roughly four fifths of these were observed just once. The biggest ten clones account for roughly 5.4% of the sample. This material consisted of CD4+ or CD8+ T cells sorted from blood, taken in a trial of the OX40 agonist ivuxolimab. The receptors derive from an adult with an advanced solid tumor such as melanoma, head and neck, liver or kidney cancer.

The chain carries TRBV27 and TRBJ1-4; 12 positions match TRBD1. The CDR3 covers 16 residues. Germline CDR1 MNHEY, CDR2 SMNVEV (reference sequence). Trimming at V came to 3 bases and at J to 7 bases, leaving 6 bases not matched to a gene. CDR3 coding DNA: TGTGCCAGCAGTTTCGGGACAGGGGGCGATGGTGAAAAACTGTTTTTT. This codes for CASSFGTGGDGEKLFF.

The V and J genes are TRBV5-6 and TRBJ1-5, with no clear D. The germline V gene encodes CDR1 SGHDT and CDR2 YYEEEE. The V end was cut by 1 base, the J end by 6 bases, with 14 bases between. The CDR3 is 15 amino acids. The CDR3 spells CASSLFALKSQPQHF. The CDR3 bases are TGTGCCAGCAGCTTGTTCGCGCTGAAGAGTCAGCCCCAGCATTTT.

The V call is TRBV19, the J call TRBJ2-3; TRBD2 matches at 12 bases. V lost 6 bases and J lost 4; bases outside the gene matches: 5. CDR3 length equals 15 residues. Germline V gene lookup returns CDR1 LNHDA and CDR2 SQIVND (reference sequence). The CDR3 is CASSGLAGYSDTQYF. For the CDR3, the DNA is TGTGCCAGTAGCGGACTAGCGGGGTACTCAGATACGCAGTATTTT.

The rearrangement joins TRBV5-1 to TRBJ2-3; 7 nucleotides align to TRBD1. There are 16 residues in the CDR3. The germline gives CDR1 SGHRS, CDR2 YFSETQ. With 3 bases clipped from V and 0 bases from J, the junction kept 7 bases outside the gene matches. The CDR3: CASSSRQGPSTDTQYF. The CDR3 DNA is TGCGCCAGCAGCTCTCGACAGGGACCTAGCACAGATACGCAGTATTTT.

This sequence joins TRBV7-9 and TRBJ2-7; TRBD2 matches at 13 bases. Germline V gene data show CDR1 as SEHNR and CDR2 as FQNEAQ (reference sequence). The CDR3 runs 15 residues. V trimming: 5 bases; J trimming: 9 bases; junction bases outside the gene matches: 10. The CDR3 protein is CASSPGTSGISAQYF. Here the CDR3 DNA reads TGTGCCAGCAGCCCCGGGACTAGCGGGATCAGCGCGCAGTACTTC.

The table lists this clone with many counts. The V gene is TRBV27, the J gene TRBJ1-6; D is unresolved. CDR3 length: 17 amino acids. The V gene's germline CDR1 is MNHEY and CDR2 SMNVEV (reference sequence). Between the trimmed V and J ends, which lost 0 bases and 0 bases, there was a span of 9 bases. CDR3 region: CASSLSSGGSYNSPLHF. For the CDR3, the DNA is TGTGCCAGCAGTTTATCGTCGGGAGGCTCCTATAATTCACCCCTCCACTTT.

J is TRBJ2-2 and V is TRBV9; D not resolved. The CDR3 contains 14 residues. V shed 0 bases and J shed 1 base, with 4 bases lying between them. CDR1 SGDLS and CDR2 YYNGEE come from the germline V gene. The CDR3 coding sequence is TGTGCCAGCAGCGTAGTACAGAACACCGGGGAGCTGTTTTTT. It specifies CASSVVQNTGELFF.

V and J are TRBV9 and TRBJ1-3; the D gene is possibly TRBD1 (6 bases). Germline V gives CDR1 SGDLS, CDR2 YYNGEE. V lost 2 bases to trimming and J lost 3 bases, with 9 bases between them. The CDR3 runs to 14 residues. The CDR3 DNA sequence: TGTGCCAGCAGCGTCGGGACATTTGGAAACACCATATATTTT. Protein sequence: CASSVGTFGNTIYF.

The chain couples TRBV11-3 to TRBJ2-5; D not resolved. CDR1 and CDR2 from the germline V gene are SGHNT and YENEEA. There are 11 residues in the CDR3. Trimming cost V 3 bases and J 5 bases, with 4 bases left between them. The CDR3 nucleotides read TGTGCCAGCAGCTTGGGGGAGACCCAGTACTTC. It specifies CASSLGETQYF.

The chain uses TRBV7-2 and TRBJ2-7; perhaps TRBD1 as D (5 bases). This CDR3 comprises 14 residues. V dropped 2 bases and J dropped 2 bases, with 10 bases sitting between them. From germline, CDR1 is SGHTA and CDR2 FQGNSA. In nucleotides, the CDR3 is TGTGCCAGCAGCTTAAGACAGCCTCCCTACGAGCAGTACTTC. It specifies CASSLRQPPYEQYF.

The chain recombines TRBV7-2 with TRBJ1-4; tentatively, D is TRBD1 (5 bases). In germline, CDR1 is SGHTA, CDR2 FQGNSA. Trimming removed 1 base at V and 8 bases at J, with 11 bases between. CDR3 size: 14 residues. The CDR3 coding sequence is TGTGCCAGCAGCTTAGGGCTGGGACGAGAAAAACTGTTTTTT. It specifies CASSLGLGREKLFF.

The V and J genes are TRBV4-3 and TRBJ2-1, with D possibly being TRBD2 (7 bases). This CDR3 is built from 17 residues. Germline-derived CDR1 and CDR2 are LGHNA and YSLEER. V was clipped by 0 bases and J by 9 bases, with 21 bases between them. CDR3 DNA sequence: TGCGCCAGCAGCCAAGAAACGAGTCGGCCCGGGGGGCGTGAGCAGTTCTTC. Residues: CASSQETSRPGGREQFF.

This clone was seen only once. The gene calls are TRBV10-3 and TRBJ2-2, with D unclear. Deletions cut 7 bases from V and 3 bases from J, with 6 bases between. The germline V gene encodes CDR1 ENHRY and CDR2 SYGVKD. The CDR3 covers 12 residues. CDR3 amino acids: CAINEDTGELFF. For the CDR3, the DNA is TGTGCCATCAACGAGGACACCGGGGAGCTGTTTTTT.

This clone has more than one count but fewer than ten. V usage is TRBV7-9 and J usage is TRBJ1-2; weak D call: TRBD1 (6 bases). Trimming took 5 bases from V and 5 from J, leaving 12 bases between them. This CDR3 is built from 13 residues. The germline CDR1 and CDR2 sequences are SEHNR and FQNEAQ (reference sequence). Written as DNA, the CDR3 is TGTGCCAGCAGCCCTGGACAGCGTTATGGCTACACCTTC. It yields the protein CASSPGQRYGYTF.

V usage is TRBV12-5 and J usage is TRBJ1-5; D perhaps matches TRBD1 (6 bases). Germline loops: CDR1 LGHNT, CDR2 FRNRAP. Trimming took 1 base from V and 5 from J, leaving 12 bases between them. The CDR3 is 15 amino acids. CDR3 region: CASGLDAQGDQPQHF. In DNA form, the CDR3 reads TGTGCTAGTGGTTTGGACGCACAGGGTGATCAGCCCCAGCATTTT.

The rearrangement uses TRBV7-2 and TRBJ2-7; no definite D call. The CDR3 runs to 12 residues. Trimming took off 2 bases at V and 3 bases at J, with 5 bases between the two ends. Germline assignment: CDR1 SGHTA and CDR2 FQGNSA. The DNA for the CDR3 is TGTGCCAGCAGCTTACAGAGCTACGAGCAGTACTTC. Translation gives CASSLQSYEQYF.

This chain uses TRBV5-1 with TRBJ2-2; 8 bases are a match to TRBD2. Trimming removed 4 bases from V and 3 bases from J; junction bases left unmatched: 8. The germline V gene has CDR1 SGHRS and CDR2 YFSETQ. The CDR3 runs to 16 residues. The CDR3 region has the DNA TGCGCCAGCAGCCCCAGGACTAGCCGGCACACCGGGGAGCTGTTTTTT. It is translated as CASSPRTSRHTGELFF.

This sequence joins TRBV7-9 and TRBJ1-1; TRBD1 is a possible D gene (6 bases). Germline CDR1 and CDR2: SEHNR and FQNEAQ (reference sequence). With 5 bases removed from V and 1 base from J, the gap between germline ends came to 11 bases. This CDR3 spans 14 amino acids. Here the CDR3 DNA reads TGTGCCAGCAGCGCAAAGACAGGGAACACTGAAGCTTTCTTT. Encoded protein: CASSAKTGNTEAFF.